The next 19 T cell receptor beta chains were all read from a single sample in a study of early T cells in non-severe SARS-CoV-2 infection (dated by TCRdb to the early 2020s). Libraries were built with 5' RACE. This sample was sequenced with a NextSeq 500. TCRdb ran its own pipeline on the public reads, namely fastp trimming at Q25 and MiXCR clone calling, and kept in-frame beta chains. For every CDR3 protein sequence, its rows merge into one entry that carries the most common genes and DNA. Here the sample has about 55,000 distinct CDR3 sequences; under 8% occur a single time. In total, the top ten clones hold 4.5% to 6% of the sample. This specimen was whole blood, taken at baseline. The receptor source for this set is an adult who was a healthcare worker with PCR-confirmed SARS-CoV-2 infection or an uninfected control (not recorded which).

The V and J genes are TRBV4-3 and TRBJ1-2; the D gene is possibly TRBD1 (5 bases). In germline, CDR1 is LGHNA, CDR2 YSLEER. Trimming cost V 3 bases and J 4 bases, with 24 bases left between them. This CDR3 has 18 residues. CDR3 loop: CASSQVGRGPSTSYGYTF. Here the CDR3 DNA reads TGCGCCAGCAGCCAGGTGGGGCGAGGACCCTCGACCTCCTATGGCTACACCTTC.

The sample holds many counts of this clonotype. The chain has TRBV6-5 and TRBJ1-6; D is unresolved. The V gene lost 4 bases and the J gene lost 4 bases, with 5 bases spanning the gap. The CDR3 length is 13 residues. Looked up from germline, CDR1 is MNHEY and CDR2 is SVGAGI. The CDR3 bases are TGTGCCAGCAGTTCCACTTATAATTCACCCCTCCACTTT. The encoded protein is CASSSTYNSPLHF.

V usage is TRBV18 and J usage is TRBJ2-7, with D tentatively TRBD1 (5 bases). With 2 bases removed from V and 6 bases from J, the gap between germline ends came to 14 bases. Looked up from germline, CDR1 is KGHSH and CDR2 is LQKENI. CDR3 size: 14 residues. The CDR3 sequence is CASSPTGRSVEQYF. The CDR3 DNA is TGTGCCAGCTCACCAACAGGAAGGAGCGTCGAGCAGTACTTC.

This clonotype has ten or more counts. The CDR3 is CASSFWRSSGNTIYF. As DNA, the CDR3 is TGTGCCAGCAGTTTTTGGCGGAGCTCTGGAAACACCATATATTTT. The chain couples TRBV12-3 or TRBV12-4 to TRBJ1-3, with D unclear. V lost 3 bases to trimming and J lost 0 bases, with 9 bases between them. This CDR3 region has 15 residues.

This clonotype was recorded many times. CDR3 loop: CAITSGVGENEQFF. CDR3 coding DNA: TGTGCCATCACCTCGGGGGTTGGTGAGAATGAGCAGTTCTTC. The chain uses TRBV10-3 and TRBJ2-1, with D possibly matching TRBD2 (6 bases). Germline loops: CDR1 ENHRY, CDR2 SYGVKD. The germline V and J ends were trimmed by 7 bases and 7 bases, with 17 bases remaining between them. This CDR3 has 14 amino acids.

The sample holds a few counts of this clonotype. The chain recombines TRBV21-1 with TRBJ1-5. TRBV21-1 is a documented pseudogene. The CDR3 sequence is 15 residues long. The CDR3 DNA follows: TGTGCCAGCAGCAAAGGGGACTGGGTTGATCAGCCCCAGCATTTT. Translation: CASSKGDWVDQPQHF.

This chain joins TRBV20-1 and TRBJ1-6; D is undetermined. The length of the CDR3 is 12 residues. Germline assignment: CDR1 DFQATT and CDR2 SNEGSKA (reference sequence). V dropped 2 bases and J dropped 9 bases, with 8 bases sitting between them. In DNA form, the CDR3 reads TGCAGTGCTAGATCCAGGAGTTCACCCCTCCACTTT. Its translation is CSARSRSSPLHF.

The rearrangement uses TRBV30 and TRBJ1-1, with a tentative D call TRBD1 (6 bases). V gave up 5 bases and J gave up 4 bases, with 14 bases separating them. The CDR3 covers 13 residues. The V gene's germline CDR1 is GTSNPN and CDR2 SVGIG (reference sequence). The CDR3 bases are TGTGCCTGGGGAGCCATGGGGGCCACTGAAGCTTTCTTT. Translated, it gives CAWGAMGATEAFF.

About this clonotype itself: This clone may be a read error of a much larger clone one base away. The chain couples TRBV12-3 or TRBV12-4 to TRBJ2-2, with D possibly being TRBD2 (5 bases). The CDR3 runs 15 residues. CDR3 nucleotides: TGTGTCAGCACCATAAGTGGACTCCCCATCGGGGAGCTGTTTTTT. As protein: CVSTISGLPIGELFF.

This clonotype was counted many times. The rearrangement links TRBV27 to TRBJ2-3; 7 bases fit TRBD2. Germline assignment: CDR1 MNHEY and CDR2 SMNVEV (reference sequence). V was clipped by 4 bases and J by 2 bases; unmatched bases: 6. The CDR3 consists of 15 residues. The CDR3 is CASSSRGVNTDTQYF. In DNA, the CDR3 is TGTGCCAGCAGTTCTCGGGGGGTCAACACAGATACGCAGTATTTT.

At least ten counts were recorded for this clonotype. The V call is TRBV29-1, the J call TRBJ1-1, with a possible D match to TRBD1 (6 bases). V lost 8 bases to trimming and J lost 3 bases, with 13 bases between them. The CDR3 spans 12 residues. CDR1 is SQVTM, CDR2 ANQGSEA, per germline. CDR3 residues: CSTVRQDTEAFF. Written as DNA, the CDR3 is TGCAGCACGGTAAGACAGGACACTGAAGCTTTCTTT.

This rearrangement joins TRBV6-2 or TRBV6-3 to TRBJ2-7; tentatively, D is TRBD1 or TRBD2 (5 bases each). V shed 4 bases and J shed 3 bases, with 13 bases lying between them. The V gene's germline CDR1 is MNHEY and CDR2 SVGEGT. The CDR3 has 14 amino acids. CDR3: CASSSAGTNYEQYF. The CDR3 DNA reads as TGTGCCAGCAGTTCAGCCGGGACCAACTACGAGCAGTACTTC.

At least ten counts were recorded for this clonotype. The V gene is TRBV13, the J gene TRBJ2-6; 8 bases are a match to TRBD1. The CDR3 loop spans 14 amino acids. Per germline, CDR1 PRHDT and CDR2 FYEKMQ (reference sequence). The V segment lost 4 bases and the J segment 12 bases; nucleotides outside the gene matches: 8. The CDR3 sequence is CASSSGGVRSVLTF. The CDR3 nucleotides are TGTGCCAGCAGCTCAGGGGGCGTAAGGTCCGTCCTGACTTTC.

This clonotype has only a few counts. The J gene is TRBJ1-1, the V gene TRBV18; D call uncertain. The CDR3 is 13 residues long. V lost 3 bases, J lost 1 base, and 6 bases lay in between. From germline, CDR1 is KGHSH and CDR2 LQKENI. This chain's CDR3 is CASSPLQNTEAFF. Here the CDR3 DNA reads TGTGCCAGCTCACCGCTGCAGAACACTGAAGCTTTCTTT.

This clonotype was detected ten times or more. This chain connects TRBV12-3 or TRBV12-4 to TRBJ1-1, with 9 positions matching TRBD1. This CDR3 spans 14 amino acids. V gave up 8 bases and J gave up 3 bases; unmatched junction bases: 7. DNA of the CDR3: TGTGCCAGCGGATCCGGGACAGGGCACACTGAAGCTTTCTTT. Its translation: CASGSGTGHTEAFF.

The genes are TRBV6-2 or TRBV6-3 and TRBJ2-3; the match to TRBD1 covers 7 bases. The CDR3 contains 12 residues. After removal of 2 bases from V and 13 bases from J, the junction contained 6 bases not matched to a gene. Germline CDR1 is MNHEY and CDR2 is SVGEGT. This chain's CDR3 is CASSYEDRSEYF. For the CDR3, the DNA is TGTGCCAGCAGTTACGAGGACAGGTCTGAGTATTTT.

Many counts were recorded for this clonotype. V is TRBV4-3 and J is TRBJ2-5; D ambiguous. CDR1 and CDR2 (germline): LGHNA, YSLEER. The CDR3 extends over 13 amino acids. The V gene lost 0 bases and the J gene lost 1 base, with 3 bases spanning the gap. As DNA, the CDR3 is TGCGCCAGCAGCCAAGACTTCCAAGAGACCCAGTACTTC. Amino acid sequence: CASSQDFQETQYF.

This chain uses TRBV12-3 or TRBV12-4 with TRBJ2-7; D is unresolved. The CDR3 is made up of 13 amino acids. V shed 3 bases and J shed 2 bases, with 8 bases lying between them. CDR3 sequence (DNA): TGTGCCAGCAGTTTGCTGCTCGCCTACGAGCAGTACTTC. Residues: CASSLLLAYEQYF.

This clonotype was detected many times. V and J are TRBV28 and TRBJ2-3; no clear D. V gave up 6 bases and J gave up 3 bases, with 13 bases separating them. Germline V lookup: CDR1 MDHEN, CDR2 SYDVKM. The CDR3 loop spans 14 amino acids. In nucleotides, the CDR3 is TGTGCCAGCAGACCACACATTACTACAGATACGCAGTATTTT. Translating it yields CASRPHITTDTQYF.